The 21 T cell receptor beta chains below come from one sample, sequenced in a study of blood T cell repertoires in COVID-19. Assay: immunoSEQ multiplex PCR; the TCRdb copy retains only in-frame clones and omits some. The sample has about 110,000 clones, roughly 72% seen once. Material for sequencing was peripheral blood. The receptors were gathered from a man at least 80 years old with acute or convalescent COVID-19.

V usage is TRBV9 and J usage is TRBJ2-5; D is possibly TRBD2 (6 bases). The CDR3 length is 12 residues. V was trimmed by 1 base and J by 7 bases, leaving 8 bases between them. Germline assignment: CDR1 SGDLS and CDR2 YYNGEE. The CDR3 DNA is TGTGCCAGCAGCGTACCGCGGGGGACCCAGTACTTC. The encoded protein is CASSVPRGTQYF. The variable domain in full, with the rest retrieved from reference TRBV9 and TRBJ2-5, is DSGVTQTPKHLITATGQRVTLRCSPRSGDLSVYWYQQSLDQGLQFLIQYYNGEERAKGNILERFSAQQFPDLHSELNLSSLELGDSALYFCASSVPRGTQYFGPGTRLLVL.

The CDR3 loop reads CASSISGILGTKSSYEQYF. In DNA, the CDR3 is TGTGCCAGTAGTATTTCCGGAATTTTGGGGACAAAGAGCTCCTACGAGCAGTACTTC. The V call is TRBV19, the J call TRBJ2-7, with D tentatively TRBD1 (6 bases). The germline V gene has CDR1 LNHDA and CDR2 SQIVND (reference sequence). The germline V and J ends were trimmed by 3 bases and 0 bases, with 24 bases remaining between them. The CDR3 sequence is 19 residues long.

The CDR3 protein is CASSQRGEAETQYF. DNA of the CDR3: TGTGCCAGCAGCCAACGGGGAGAGGCGGAGACCCAGTACTTC. The chain carries TRBV4-2 and TRBJ2-5, with a tentative D call TRBD2 (5 bases). The V and J ends lost 2 bases and 5 bases respectively, with 12 bases between them. Germline V gene sequence: CDR1 LGHNA, CDR2 YNFKEQ. The CDR3 is 14 amino acids.

The gene calls are TRBV24-1 and TRBJ1-2; D possibly corresponds to TRBD1 (6 bases). The CDR3 extends over 14 amino acids. The germline V gene encodes CDR1 KGHDR and CDR2 SFDVKD. The V end was cut by 4 bases, the J end by 5 bases, with 13 bases between. Here the CDR3 reads CATSESDSLYGYTF. CDR3 DNA sequence: TGTGCCACCAGTGAATCGGACAGCCTATATGGCTACACCTTC.

The V and J genes are TRBV11-2 and TRBJ2-7; D gene uncertain. The CDR3 covers 13 residues. Per germline, CDR1 SGHAT and CDR2 FQNNGV. V was cut by 2 bases and J by 3 bases, with 8 bases left in between. This CDR3 is CASSLSHGYEQYF. The CDR3 DNA follows: TGTGCCAGCAGCTTATCGCACGGCTACGAGCAGTACTTC.

This rearrangement joins TRBV10-3 to TRBJ2-7; 7 positions match TRBD2. Trimming took 8 bases from V and 2 from J; bases not matched to a gene: 12. In germline, CDR1 is ENHRY, CDR2 SYGVKD. The CDR3 has 15 residues. CDR3 sequence: CAIGSYQRDPYEQYF. CDR3 DNA: TGTGCCATCGGGAGCTACCAGCGGGACCCCTACGAGCAGTACTTC.

The chain couples TRBV7-9 to TRBJ2-7; TRBD1 agrees at 8 bases. The germline CDR1 and CDR2 sequences are SEHNR and FQNEAQ (reference sequence). The CDR3 is 14 amino acids. The V and J ends lost 4 bases and 7 bases, in that order; junction bases with no gene match: 9. The CDR3 protein is CASSSLQGAWEQYF. The CDR3 DNA reads as TGTGCCAGCAGCTCACTTCAGGGGGCGTGGGAGCAGTACTTC.

The gene calls are TRBV7-2 and TRBJ2-7, with TRBD2 matching over 8 bases. The germline gives CDR1 SGHTA, CDR2 FQGNSA. Losses at the gene ends were 5 bases for V and 6 bases for J; bases not matched to a gene: 15. This CDR3 comprises 16 residues. CDR3 sequence: CASSVRLASHRSEQYF. DNA of the CDR3: TGTGCCAGCAGCGTCCGACTAGCGTCCCATAGGTCCGAGCAGTACTTC.

The chain joins TRBV28 to TRBJ2-5, with unresolved D. V lost 1 base and J 4 bases, leaving 4 bases between the germline ends. Germline V gene lookup returns CDR1 MDHEN and CDR2 SYDVKM. CDR3 size: 12 residues. Written as DNA, the CDR3 is TGTGCCAGCAGTTTATCAGGAGAGACCCAGTACTTC. It translates to CASSLSGETQYF.

About this clone itself: Relative to the germline gene, one junction end is altered; a read error may explain this. The rearrangement uses TRBV28 and TRBJ1-2; unclear D gene. The CDR3 sequence is 14 residues long. Germline V CDR1 and CDR2: MDHEN, SYDVKM. The CDR3 is CAGSLYAKPYGYTF. CDR3 DNA sequence: TGTGCCGGCAGTTTATACGCGAAACCCTATGGCTACACCTTC.

This sequence joins TRBV18 and TRBJ2-3; TRBD2 aligns across 7 bases. The germline V gene has CDR1 KGHSH and CDR2 LQKENI. The trim removed 3 bases at V and 4 bases at J, leaving 4 bases unmatched. CDR3 length: 14 residues. The CDR3 DNA reads TGTGCCAGCTCACCGCTGGGGGGGGCAGATACGCAGTATTTT. This encodes CASSPLGGADTQYF.

This clone appeared a single time. V is TRBV29-1 and J is TRBJ1-1, with 8 positions matching TRBD1. V dropped 6 bases and J dropped 7; count of bases not matched to a gene: 10. Germline-derived CDR1 and CDR2 are SQVTM and ANQGSEA. This CDR3 has 13 amino acids. CDR3 region: CSVDGTGLNEAFF. In DNA form, the CDR3 reads TGCAGCGTCGACGGGACAGGCCTAAATGAAGCTTTCTTT.

The chain has TRBV18 and TRBJ1-1, with 7 bases aligning to TRBD1. This CDR3 has 14 residues. The germline V gene encodes CDR1 KGHSH and CDR2 LQKENI. The ends lost 3 bases at V and 3 bases at J; junction bases unmatched: 4. The CDR3 protein is CASSPGQKHTEAFF. The CDR3 bases are TGTGCCAGCTCACCGGGACAGAAGCACACTGAAGCTTTCTTT.

The chain couples TRBV7-2 to TRBJ1-2; no reliable D call. V gave up 2 bases and J gave up 8 bases, with 15 bases separating them. Germline CDR1 SGHTA, CDR2 FQGNSA. The CDR3 is 14 residues long. DNA of the CDR3: TGTGCCAGCAGCTTAAACCCGGCGGGAAGGGGCTACACCTTC. Amino acids: CASSLNPAGRGYTF.

V and J are TRBV19 and TRBJ1-1, with D unclear. Germline assignment: CDR1 LNHDA and CDR2 SQIVND (reference sequence). Deletions cut 5 bases from V and 0 bases from J, with 10 bases between. CDR3 length: 14 residues. The CDR3 region is CASSGREMNTEAFF. The CDR3 DNA follows: TGTGCCAGTAGTGGTAGAGAAATGAACACTGAAGCTTTCTTT.

The sample holds a few counts of this clone. V gene TRBV7-9 combines with J gene TRBJ2-1; D gene ambiguous. Germline CDR1 is SEHNR and CDR2 is FQNEAQ (reference sequence). The V end lost 8 bases, the J end lost 4 bases, and 3 bases lay between the germline ends. The CDR3 is made up of 10 amino acids. CDR3: CASAYNEQFF. The DNA for the CDR3 is TGTGCCAGCGCGTACAATGAGCAGTTCTTC.

This chain links TRBV24-1 with TRBJ2-2, with 8 bases that match TRBD2. The CDR3 has 18 amino acids. Germline V gene sequence: CDR1 KGHDR, CDR2 SFDVKD. V gave up 2 bases and J gave up 5 bases; unmatched junction bases: 12. As DNA, the CDR3 is TGTGCCACCAGTGATTATGACGGGAGGGCCGTAGGGACCGGGGAGCTGTTTTTT. This codes for CATSDYDGRAVGTGELFF.

This rearrangement joins TRBV28 to TRBJ2-7; 7 bases are a match to TRBD2. Germline V gives CDR1 MDHEN, CDR2 SYDVKM. CDR3 size: 15 residues. V shed 5 bases and J 2 bases; nucleotides not matched to a gene: 9. The CDR3 bases are TGTGCCAGCAGTCTCCCGGGGGGTGGGACCTACGAGCAGTACTTC. Amino acid sequence: CASSLPGGGTYEQYF. Full variable domain (outside the CDR3, taken from reference TRBV28 and TRBJ2-7): DVKVTQSSRYLVKRTGEKVFLECVQDMDHENMFWYRQDPGLGLRLIYFSYDVKMKEKGDIPEGYSVSREKKERFSLILESASTNQTSMYLCASSLPGGGTYEQYFGPGTRLTVT.

The chain couples TRBV10-3 to TRBJ1-6; no firm D call. V was pared by 8 bases and J by 9 bases, with 11 bases between. CDR1 ENHRY and CDR2 SYGVKD come from the germline V gene. The CDR3 length is 12 residues. The CDR3 spells CAIHGERSPLHF. In nucleotides, the CDR3 is TGTGCCATCCACGGCGAGCGTTCACCCCTCCACTTT.

The rearrangement joins TRBV3-1 (or the pseudogene TRBV3-2) to TRBJ2-5; maybe TRBD2 (6 bases). Germline V gene sequence: CDR1 LGHDT, CDR2 YNNKEL (reference sequence). V gave up 2 bases and J gave up 0 bases, with 16 bases separating them. The length of the CDR3 is 17 residues. This chain's CDR3 is CASSQYEAGRDQETQYF. CDR3 DNA sequence: TGTGCCAGCAGCCAATATGAGGCGGGAAGGGACCAAGAGACCCAGTACTTC.

This clone was observed a few times. The chain is built from TRBV9 and TRBJ2-7, with D tentatively TRBD1 (6 bases). The V end lost 5 bases, the J end lost 13 bases, and 7 bases lay between the germline ends. Germline CDR1 SGDLS, CDR2 YYNGEE. This CDR3 is built from 8 residues. In DNA, the CDR3 is TGTGCCAGCAGGACAGGTTACTTC. Protein: CASRTGYF.